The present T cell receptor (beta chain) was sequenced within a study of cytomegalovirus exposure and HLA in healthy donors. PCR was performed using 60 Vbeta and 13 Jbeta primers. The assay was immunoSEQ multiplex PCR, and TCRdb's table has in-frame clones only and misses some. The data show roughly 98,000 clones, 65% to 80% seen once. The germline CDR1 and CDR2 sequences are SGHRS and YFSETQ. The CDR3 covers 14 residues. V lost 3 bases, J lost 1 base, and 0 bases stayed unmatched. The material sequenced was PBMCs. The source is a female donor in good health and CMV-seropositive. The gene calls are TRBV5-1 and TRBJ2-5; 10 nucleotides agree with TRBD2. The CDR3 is CASSWTSGQETQYF. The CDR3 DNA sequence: TGCGCCAGCAGCTGGACTAGCGGCCAAGAGACCCAGTACTTC.